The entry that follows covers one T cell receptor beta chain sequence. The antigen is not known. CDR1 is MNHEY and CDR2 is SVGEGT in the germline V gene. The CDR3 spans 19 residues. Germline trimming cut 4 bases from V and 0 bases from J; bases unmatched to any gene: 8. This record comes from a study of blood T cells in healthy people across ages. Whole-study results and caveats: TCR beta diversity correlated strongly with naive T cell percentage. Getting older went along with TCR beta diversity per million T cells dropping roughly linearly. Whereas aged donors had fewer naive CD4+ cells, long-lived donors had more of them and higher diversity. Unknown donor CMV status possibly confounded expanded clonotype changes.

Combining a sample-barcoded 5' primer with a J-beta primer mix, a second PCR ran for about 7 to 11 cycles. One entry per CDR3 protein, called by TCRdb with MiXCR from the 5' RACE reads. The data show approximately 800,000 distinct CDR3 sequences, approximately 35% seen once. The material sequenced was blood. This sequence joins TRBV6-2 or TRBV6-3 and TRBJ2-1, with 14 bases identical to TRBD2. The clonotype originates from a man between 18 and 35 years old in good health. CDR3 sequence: CASSWAGTSGGRSYNEQFF. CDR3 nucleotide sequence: TGTGCCAGCAGTTGGGCCGGGACTAGCGGGGGACGCTCCTACAATGAGCAGTTCTTC.